This T cell receptor beta chain was sequenced during a study of T cells in localized non-small cell lung cancer. Using immunoSEQ multiplex PCR, the repertoire was profiled, and TCRdb retains in-frame clones only, with some absent. This sample has roughly 24,000 clones, with around 85% found just once. Trimming cost V 6 bases and J 0 bases, with 6 bases left between them. The CDR3 consists of 13 residues. Germline-derived CDR1 and CDR2 are MDHEN and SYDVKM. As for this clone: Its antigen is unidentified.

Overall study findings and caveats: Increased T cell density in blood showed an association with longer overall survival. Tumor trailed uninvolved adjacent lung in T cell clonality, which peaked there. Detection in adjacent lung was observed for a median roughly 62 of the top 100 tumor clones. Only one tumor region went through sequencing, so heterogeneity may still be there.

This specimen was peripheral blood, taken before any cancer treatment. This TCR came from a man between 35 and 75 years old with stage III squamous cell lung carcinoma. V usage is TRBV28 and J usage is TRBJ1-3; D uncertain. DNA for the CDR3: TGTGCCAGCAGAAGGAGCTCTGGAAACACCATATATTTT. Amino acid sequence: CASRRSSGNTIYF.